The subject of this entry is one T cell receptor (beta chain). The antigen is unknown. V was shortened by 4 bases and J by 2 bases, with 9 bases between the two germline ends. Per germline, CDR1 SGHRS and CDR2 YFSETQ. This CDR3 has 13 residues. TCRdb keeps only in-frame clones here, not all; method: immunoSEQ multiplex PCR. Among 10,000 to 12,000 clones, nearly 70% were seen once, and the ten largest hold nearly 9.5%. This entry is derived from a study of CD4+ T cells in melanoma. General study results and limits: Diverse differentiation states were reported for melanoma neoantigen-specific CD4+ T cells. A reported correlation linked neoantigen-specific CD4+ T cells to CD8+, macrophage and B cell function.

The source material was cells from a culture (not recorded whether cultured in vitro). This clonotype originated in a human donor with melanoma. The chain is built from TRBV5-1 and TRBJ2-5; D is perhaps TRBD2 (6 bases). The CDR3 is CASSRDLQETQYF. The CDR3 DNA reads as TGCGCCAGCAGCAGGGACTTGCAAGAGACCCAGTACTTC.